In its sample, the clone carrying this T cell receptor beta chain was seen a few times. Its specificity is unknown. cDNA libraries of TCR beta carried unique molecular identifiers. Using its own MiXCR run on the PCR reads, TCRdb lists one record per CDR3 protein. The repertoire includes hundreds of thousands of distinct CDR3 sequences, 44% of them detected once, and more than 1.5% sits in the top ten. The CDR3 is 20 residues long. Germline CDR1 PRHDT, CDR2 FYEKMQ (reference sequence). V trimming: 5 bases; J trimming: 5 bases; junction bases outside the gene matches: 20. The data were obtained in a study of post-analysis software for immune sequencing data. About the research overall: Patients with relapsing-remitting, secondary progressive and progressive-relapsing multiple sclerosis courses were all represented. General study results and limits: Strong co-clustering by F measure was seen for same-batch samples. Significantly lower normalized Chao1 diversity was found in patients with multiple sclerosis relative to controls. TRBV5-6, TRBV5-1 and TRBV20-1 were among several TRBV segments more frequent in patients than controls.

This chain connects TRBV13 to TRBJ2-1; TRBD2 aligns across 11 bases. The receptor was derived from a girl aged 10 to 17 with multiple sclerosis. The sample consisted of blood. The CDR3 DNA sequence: TGTGCCAGCAGCCCCCGGACTAGCGGGTTCCTTGAGGGGGGCAACAATGAGCAGTTCTTC. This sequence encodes CASSPRTSGFLEGGNNEQFF. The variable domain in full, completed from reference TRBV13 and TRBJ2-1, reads AAGVIQSPRHLIKEKRETATLKCYPIPRHDTVYWYQQGPGQDPQFLISFYEKMQSDKGSIPDRFSAQQFSDYHSELNMSSLELGDSALYFCASSPRTSGFLEGGNNEQFFGPGTRLTVL.